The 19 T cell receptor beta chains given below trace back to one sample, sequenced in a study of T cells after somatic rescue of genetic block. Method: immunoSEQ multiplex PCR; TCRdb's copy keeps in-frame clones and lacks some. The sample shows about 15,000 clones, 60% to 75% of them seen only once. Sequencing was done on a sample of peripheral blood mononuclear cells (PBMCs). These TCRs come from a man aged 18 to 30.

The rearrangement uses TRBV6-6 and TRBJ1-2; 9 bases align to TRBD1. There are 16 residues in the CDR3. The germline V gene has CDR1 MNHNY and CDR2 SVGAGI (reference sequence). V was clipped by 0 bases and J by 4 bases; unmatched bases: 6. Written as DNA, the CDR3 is TGTGCCAGCAGTTACTCTCTGGGACAGGGTCCCTATGGCTACACCTTC. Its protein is CASSYSLGQGPYGYTF.

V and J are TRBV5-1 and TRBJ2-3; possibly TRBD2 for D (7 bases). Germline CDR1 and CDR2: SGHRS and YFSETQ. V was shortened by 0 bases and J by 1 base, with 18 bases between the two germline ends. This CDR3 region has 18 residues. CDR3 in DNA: TGCGCCAGCAGCTTGGCCGGGGGGCGCGGTGCAGGCACAGATACGCAGTATTTT. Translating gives CASSLAGGRGAGTDTQYF.

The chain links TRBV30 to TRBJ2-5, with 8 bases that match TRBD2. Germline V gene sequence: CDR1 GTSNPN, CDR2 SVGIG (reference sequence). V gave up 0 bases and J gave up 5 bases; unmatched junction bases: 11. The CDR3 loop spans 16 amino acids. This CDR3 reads CAWSVRRGGHEETQYF. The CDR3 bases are TGTGCCTGGAGTGTACGACGGGGGGGCCACGAGGAGACCCAGTACTTC.

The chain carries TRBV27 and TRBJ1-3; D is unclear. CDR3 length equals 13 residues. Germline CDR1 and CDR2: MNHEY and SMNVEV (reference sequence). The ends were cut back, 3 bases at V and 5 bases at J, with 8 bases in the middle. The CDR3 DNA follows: TGTGCCAGCAGTTTGGGAGGGAGAAACACCATATATTTT. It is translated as CASSLGGRNTIYF.

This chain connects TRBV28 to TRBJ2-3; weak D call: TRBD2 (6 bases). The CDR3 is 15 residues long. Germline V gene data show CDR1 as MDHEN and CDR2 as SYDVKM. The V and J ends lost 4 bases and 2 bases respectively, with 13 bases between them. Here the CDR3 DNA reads TGTGCCAGCAGTTGGGGCGGGGATTACACAGATACGCAGTATTTT. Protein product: CASSWGGDYTDTQYF.

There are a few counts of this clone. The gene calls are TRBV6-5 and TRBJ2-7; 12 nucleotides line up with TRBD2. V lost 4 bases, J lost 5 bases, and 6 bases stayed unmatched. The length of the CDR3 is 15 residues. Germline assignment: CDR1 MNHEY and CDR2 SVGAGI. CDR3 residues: CASSSLAGGPNEQYF. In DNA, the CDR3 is TGTGCCAGCAGTTCCCTAGCGGGAGGGCCAAACGAGCAGTACTTC.

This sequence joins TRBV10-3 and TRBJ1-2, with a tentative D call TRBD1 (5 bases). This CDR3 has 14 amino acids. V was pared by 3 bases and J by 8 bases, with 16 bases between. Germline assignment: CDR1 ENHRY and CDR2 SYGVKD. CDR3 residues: CAISEAVRDHGYTF. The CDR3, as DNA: TGTGCCATCAGTGAAGCGGTCAGGGACCACGGCTACACCTTC.

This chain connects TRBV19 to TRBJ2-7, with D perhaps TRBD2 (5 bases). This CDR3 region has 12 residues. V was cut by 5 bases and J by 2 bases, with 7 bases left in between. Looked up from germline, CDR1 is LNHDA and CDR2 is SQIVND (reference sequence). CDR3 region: CASSFGTYEQYF. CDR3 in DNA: TGTGCCAGTAGTTTCGGGACCTACGAGCAGTACTTC.

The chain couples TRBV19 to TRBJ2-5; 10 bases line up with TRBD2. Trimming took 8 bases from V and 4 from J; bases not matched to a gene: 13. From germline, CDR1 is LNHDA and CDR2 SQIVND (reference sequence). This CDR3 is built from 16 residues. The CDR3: CASSAWGAGGPETQYF. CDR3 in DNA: TGTGCCAGTTCCGCCTGGGGAGCGGGAGGGCCAGAGACCCAGTACTTC.

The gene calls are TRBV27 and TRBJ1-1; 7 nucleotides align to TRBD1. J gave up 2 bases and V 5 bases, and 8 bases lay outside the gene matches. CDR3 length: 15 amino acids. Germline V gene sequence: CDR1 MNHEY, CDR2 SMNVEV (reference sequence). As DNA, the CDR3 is TGTGCCAGCAGTCCACAGGGGTGGCTAAACACTGAAGCTTTCTTT. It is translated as CASSPQGWLNTEAFF.

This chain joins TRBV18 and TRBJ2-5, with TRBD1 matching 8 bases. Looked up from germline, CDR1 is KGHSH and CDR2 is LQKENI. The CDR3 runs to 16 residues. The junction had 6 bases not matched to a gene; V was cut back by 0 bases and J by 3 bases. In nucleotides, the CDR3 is TGTGCCAGCTCACCACCGAACAGGGGGGAGGAAGAGACCCAGTACTTC. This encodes CASSPPNRGEEETQYF.

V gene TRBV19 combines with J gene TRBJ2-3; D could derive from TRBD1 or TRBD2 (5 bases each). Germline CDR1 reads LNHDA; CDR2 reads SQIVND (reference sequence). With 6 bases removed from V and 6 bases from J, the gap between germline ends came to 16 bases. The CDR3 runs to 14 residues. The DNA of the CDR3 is TGTGCCAGTAGACTCGGGACCGCGCTTGATACGCAGTATTTT. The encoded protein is CASRLGTALDTQYF.

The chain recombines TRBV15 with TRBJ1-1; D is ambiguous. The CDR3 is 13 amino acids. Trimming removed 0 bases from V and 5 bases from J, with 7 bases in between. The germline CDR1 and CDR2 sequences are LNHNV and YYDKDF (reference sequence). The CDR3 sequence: CATSRDRVTEAFF. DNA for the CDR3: TGTGCCACCAGCAGAGATCGGGTTACTGAAGCTTTCTTT.

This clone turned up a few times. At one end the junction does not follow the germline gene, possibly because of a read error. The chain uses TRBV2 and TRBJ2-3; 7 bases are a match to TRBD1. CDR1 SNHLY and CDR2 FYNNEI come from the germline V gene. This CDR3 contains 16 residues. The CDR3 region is CASSERPRDSRDTQYF. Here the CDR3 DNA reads TGTGCCAGCAGTGAAAGGCCTCGGGACAGCAGAGATACGCAGTATTTT.

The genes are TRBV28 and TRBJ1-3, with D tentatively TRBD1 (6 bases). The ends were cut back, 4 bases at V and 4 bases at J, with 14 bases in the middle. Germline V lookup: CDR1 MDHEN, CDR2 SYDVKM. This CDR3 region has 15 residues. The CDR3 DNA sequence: TGTGCCAGCAGTTCGAGGGGGGCGCCAGGAAACACCATATATTTT. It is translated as CASSSRGAPGNTIYF. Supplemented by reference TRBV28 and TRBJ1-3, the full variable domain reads DVKVTQSSRYLVKRTGEKVFLECVQDMDHENMFWYRQDPGLGLRLIYFSYDVKMKEKGDIPEGYSVSREKKERFSLILESASTNQTSMYLCASSSRGAPGNTIYFGEGSWLTVV.

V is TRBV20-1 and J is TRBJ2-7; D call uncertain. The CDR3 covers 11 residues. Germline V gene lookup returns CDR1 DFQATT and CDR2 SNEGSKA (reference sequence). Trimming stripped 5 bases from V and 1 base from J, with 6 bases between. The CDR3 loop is CSAANSYEQYF. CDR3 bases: TGCAGTGCTGCCAATTCCTACGAGCAGTACTTC.

CDR3: CASSQAQREAFF. The CDR3 DNA follows: TGTGCCAGCAGCCAAGCCCAGCGTGAAGCTTTCTTT. The chain recombines TRBV4-2 with TRBJ1-1; D is undetermined. With 1 base removed from V and 7 bases from J, the gap between germline ends came to 7 bases. The germline CDR1 and CDR2 sequences are LGHNA and YNFKEQ. This CDR3 comprises 12 residues.

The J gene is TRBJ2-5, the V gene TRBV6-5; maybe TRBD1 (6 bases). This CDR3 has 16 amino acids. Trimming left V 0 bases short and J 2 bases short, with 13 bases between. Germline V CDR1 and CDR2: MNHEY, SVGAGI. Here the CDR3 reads CASSYSFSGVQETQYF. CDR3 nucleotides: TGTGCCAGCAGTTACTCCTTTTCAGGGGTTCAAGAGACCCAGTACTTC.

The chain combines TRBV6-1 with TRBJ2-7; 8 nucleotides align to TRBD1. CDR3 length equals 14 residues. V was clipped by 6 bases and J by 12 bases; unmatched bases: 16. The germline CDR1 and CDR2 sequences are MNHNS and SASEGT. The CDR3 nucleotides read TGTGCCAGCAGCGCAGGGGGCTCCGCTACGTTTCCGTACTTC. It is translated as CASSAGGSATFPYF.